The TCR beta chain under discussion was sequenced for a study of T-cell reconstitution after alpha-beta-depleted transplantation in children. This clonotype was observed many times. Its antigen is not identified. Preparation of the TCRbeta library used unique molecular identifiers. TCRdb called the PCR reads again in MiXCR, with one record for every CDR3 protein. The sample records roughly 49,000 distinct CDR3 sequences, about a tenth being singletons. Whole-study findings and limits: At the one-year point after transplant, T-cell counts and TCRbeta diversity were found to come mostly from T cells that had been newly produced. Several hundred expanded graft clones reportedly gave rise to the alpha-beta T cells present about two months after transplant.

The V end lost 8 bases, the J end lost 5 bases, and 16 bases lay between the germline ends. This CDR3 is 13 amino acids long. Germline V gene data show CDR1 as MNHEY and CDR2 as SVGAGI. The sample was PBMCs, mostly from graft donor cells, taken 60 days after TCRalphabeta/CD19-depleted stem cell transplant. The rearrangement joins TRBV6-5 to TRBJ2-7; D unresolved. The TCR was taken from a male patient between 2 and 10 years old who had a stem cell transplant for chronic granulomatous disease, so the T cells may come from the graft donor. The CDR3 sequence is CASQKSRFDEQYF. The DNA for the CDR3 is TGTGCCAGCCAAAAGTCCAGATTCGACGAGCAGTACTTC.